One and the same sample provided the 14 T cell receptor beta chains below, sequenced in a study of blood T cells in healthy people across ages (dated by TCRdb to 2013 to 2016). Receptor amplification or capture employed 5' RACE. The listed sequencing device is Illumina HiSeq 2500. The second PCR ran for roughly 7 to 11 cycles and used a J-beta primer mix along with a sample-barcoded 5' primer. The raw public reads went through TCRdb reprocessing: fastp at Q25, MiXCR clone calling, in-frame beta chains kept. Here each entry gathers all rows of one CDR3 protein and keeps the most common genes and DNA. The table for this sample lists about 590,000 distinct CDR3 sequences; around 31% of them were counted only once. The top ten clonotypes cover more than 15% of the sample. Source material: blood. These receptors originate from an elderly woman in good health.

The chain carries TRBV9 and TRBJ2-7; tentative D call: TRBD2 (6 bases). The CDR3 is 14 amino acids. CDR1 is SGDLS and CDR2 is YYNGEE in the germline V gene. With 3 bases removed from V and 0 bases from J, the gap between germline ends came to 10 bases. The CDR3 is CASSEDGSSYEQYF. CDR3 sequence (DNA): TGTGCCAGCAGCGAGGACGGGAGCTCCTACGAGCAGTACTTC.

This clonotype was seen many times. V usage is TRBV7-9 and J usage is TRBJ2-3, with unresolved D. CDR3 size: 14 residues. The V gene's germline CDR1 is SEHNR and CDR2 FQNEAQ (reference sequence). V lost 5 bases and J 4 bases, leaving 13 bases between the germline ends. The CDR3 DNA reads TGTGCCAGCAGCAACAATCGTGACGCAGATACGCAGTATTTT. Translation: CASSNNRDADTQYF.

This clonotype was picked up a small number of times. The chain couples TRBV5-1 to TRBJ1-6; a possible D gene is TRBD1 (5 bases). Germline loops: CDR1 SGHRS, CDR2 YFSETQ. V was trimmed by 0 bases and J by 9 bases, leaving 16 bases between them. The CDR3 length is 16 residues. The CDR3 here is CASSLAGDPGVSPLHF. For the CDR3, the DNA is TGCGCCAGCAGCTTGGCCGGGGACCCTGGGGTTTCACCCCTCCACTTT.

About this clonotype: Germline and junction disagree at one end, which may indicate a read error. The CDR3 sequence: CASSEPSGGAAEQCF. Here the CDR3 DNA reads TGTGCCAGCAGTGAACCCAGCGGGGGGGCCGCTGAGCAGTGCTTC. V gene TRBV6-1 combines with J gene TRBJ2-1; 10 bases agree with TRBD2. Germline CDR1 MNHNS, CDR2 SASEGT. The CDR3 loop spans 15 amino acids.

At least ten counts were recorded for this clonotype. The chain links TRBV5-1 to TRBJ1-1; no definite D call. Trimming cost V 0 bases and J 0 bases, with 9 bases left between them. Germline CDR1 reads SGHRS; CDR2 reads YFSETQ. The CDR3 contains 15 residues. CDR3 sequence: CASSLEPGLNTEAFF. CDR3 DNA sequence: TGCGCCAGCAGCTTGGAACCGGGGTTGAACACTGAAGCTTTCTTT.

In this sample, this clonotype turned up many times. The chain uses TRBV7-6 and TRBJ2-5; no clear D gene. V shed 4 bases and J shed 5 bases, with 11 bases lying between them. This CDR3 is built from 13 residues. The V gene's germline CDR1 is SGHVS and CDR2 FNYEAQ. The CDR3 reads CASSSSRAETQYF. The CDR3 nucleotides are TGTGCCAGCAGCTCATCCCGGGCGGAGACCCAGTACTTC.

This clonotype was seen once. The CDR3: CASSWRRGLRTEAFF. For the CDR3, the DNA is TGTGCCAGCAGCTGGCGCAGGGGGCTAAGGACTGAAGCTTTCTTT. This sequence joins TRBV5-6 and TRBJ1-1; TRBD1 matches at 8 bases. The ends lost 3 bases at V and 5 bases at J; junction bases unmatched: 9. Germline values: CDR1 SGHDT, CDR2 YYEEEE. The CDR3 is 15 residues long.

This clonotype was detected ten times or more. The rearrangement links TRBV5-4 to TRBJ2-3; D not certain. Germline lookup yields CDR1 SGHNT and CDR2 YYREEE (reference sequence). V was clipped by 4 bases and J by 3 bases, with 12 bases between them. The CDR3 is 14 amino acids. This CDR3 reads CASSPWGRTDTQYF. The CDR3 region has the DNA TGTGCCAGCAGCCCGTGGGGTCGTACAGATACGCAGTATTTT.

As concerns this clonotype: An end of the junction differs from the germline gene, which may be a read error. This chain links TRBV3-1 with TRBJ1-1; D perhaps matches TRBD1 (6 bases). There are 14 residues in the CDR3. CDR1 and CDR2 from the germline V gene are LGHDT and YNNKEL (reference sequence). The CDR3 DNA reads as TGCGCCAGCAGCCAGGGCTACAGGGTGACTGAAGCTTTCTTT. This translates into CASSQGYRVTEAFF.

This chain uses TRBV7-2 with TRBJ1-6, with D unclear. V lost 1 base and J 9 bases, leaving 13 bases between the germline ends. The CDR3 sequence is 15 residues long. In germline, CDR1 is SGHTA, CDR2 FQGNSA. CDR3 loop: CASSLEGGFRSPLHF. DNA for the CDR3: TGTGCCAGCAGCTTAGAGGGAGGCTTTCGTTCACCCCTCCACTTT.

Remarks on this clonotype: A much larger clone sits a single nucleotide away, making a read error possible. No conserved phenylalanine or tryptophan is present at the end of the CDR3, so a read error is the likely explanation. The rearrangement joins TRBV20-1 to TRBJ2-3, with 10 bases matching TRBD2. V was pared by 3 bases and J by 2 bases, with 8 bases of the junction left unmatched. This CDR3 contains 16 residues. CDR1 and CDR2 (germline): DFQATT, SNEGSKA (reference sequence). The CDR3: CSASRPSGGDTDTQYC. CDR3 sequence (DNA): TGCAGTGCTAGCCGCCCTAGCGGGGGAGACACAGATACGCAGTATTGT.

Note on this clonotype: A much larger clone lies one base from this, so it may be a read error. This chain connects TRBV30 to TRBJ2-1, with a weak D call TRBD1 (6 bases). Trimming shortened V by 3 bases and J by 8 bases, and 17 bases separated the two germline ends. The CDR3 runs 14 residues. CDR1 and CDR2 from the germline V gene are GTSNPN and SVGIG (reference sequence). The CDR3 nucleotides read TGTGCCTGGAGAAATCGAGGGGGAGCTGATGAGCAGTTCTTC. It specifies CAWRNRGGADEQFF.

J is TRBJ2-2 and V is TRBV11-2; D unclear. The ends were cut back, 3 bases at V and 4 bases at J, with 6 bases in the middle. CDR1 is SGHAT and CDR2 is FQNNGV in the germline V gene. This CDR3 has 13 residues. The CDR3 bases are TGTGCCAGCAGCTTCAGGAGCACCGGGGAGCTGTTTTTT. Its protein product is CASSFRSTGELFF.

This clonotype was counted at least ten times. The chain uses TRBV15 and TRBJ2-7; D is undetermined. The germline V and J ends were trimmed by 1 base and 0 bases, with 4 bases remaining between them. CDR3 length equals 13 residues. In germline, CDR1 is LNHNV, CDR2 YYDKDF (reference sequence). CDR3 nucleotides: TGTGCCACCAGCAGAGGCATCTCCTACGAGCAGTACTTC. It codes for CATSRGISYEQYF. Complete variable domain (other parts from reference TRBV15 and TRBJ2-7): DAMVIQNPRYQVTQFGKPVTLSCSQTLNHNVMYWYQQKSSQAPKLLFHYYDKDFNNEADTPDNFQSRRPNTSFCFLDIRSPGLGDTAMYLCATSRGISYEQYFGPGTRLTVT.